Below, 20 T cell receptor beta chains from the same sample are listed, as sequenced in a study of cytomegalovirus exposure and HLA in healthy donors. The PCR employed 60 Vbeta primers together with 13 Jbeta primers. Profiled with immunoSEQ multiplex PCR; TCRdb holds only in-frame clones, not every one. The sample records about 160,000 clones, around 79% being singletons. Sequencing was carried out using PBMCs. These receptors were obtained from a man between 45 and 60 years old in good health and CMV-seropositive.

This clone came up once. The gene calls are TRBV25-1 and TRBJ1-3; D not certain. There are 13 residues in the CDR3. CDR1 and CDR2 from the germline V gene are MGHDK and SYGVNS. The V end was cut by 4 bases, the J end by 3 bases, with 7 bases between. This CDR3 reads CASSVTGGNTIYF. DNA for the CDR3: TGTGCCAGCAGTGTCACCGGTGGAAACACCATATATTTT. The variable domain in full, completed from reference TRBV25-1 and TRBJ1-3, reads EADIYQTPRYLVIGTGKKITLECSQTMGHDKMYWYQQDPGMELHLIHYSYGVNSTEKGDLSSESTVSRIRTEHFPLTLESARPSHTSQYLCASSVTGGNTIYFGEGSWLTVV.

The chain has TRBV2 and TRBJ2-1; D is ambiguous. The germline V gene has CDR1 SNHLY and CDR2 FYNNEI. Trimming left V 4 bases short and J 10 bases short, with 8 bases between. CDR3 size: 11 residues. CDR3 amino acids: CASSGASEQFF. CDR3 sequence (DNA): TGTGCCAGCAGTGGGGCTTCAGAGCAGTTCTTC.

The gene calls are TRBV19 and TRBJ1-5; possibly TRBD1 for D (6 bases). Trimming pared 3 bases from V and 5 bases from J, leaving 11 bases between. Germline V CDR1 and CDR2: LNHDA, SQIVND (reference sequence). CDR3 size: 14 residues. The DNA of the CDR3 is TGTGCCAGTAGTATCAGGGGTAACGATCAGCCCCAGCATTTT. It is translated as CASSIRGNDQPQHF.

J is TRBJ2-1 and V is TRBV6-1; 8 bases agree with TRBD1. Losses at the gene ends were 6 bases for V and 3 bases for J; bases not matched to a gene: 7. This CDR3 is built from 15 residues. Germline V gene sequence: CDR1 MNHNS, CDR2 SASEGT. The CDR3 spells CASSKDRGVYNEQFF. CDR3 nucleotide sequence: TGTGCCAGCAGCAAAGACAGGGGTGTCTACAATGAGCAGTTCTTC.

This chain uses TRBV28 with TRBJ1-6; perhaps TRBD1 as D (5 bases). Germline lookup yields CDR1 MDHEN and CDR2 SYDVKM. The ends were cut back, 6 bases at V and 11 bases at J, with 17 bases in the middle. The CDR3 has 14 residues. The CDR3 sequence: CASRIPDSSTPLHF. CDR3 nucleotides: TGTGCCAGCAGAATCCCCGACAGTTCTACACCCCTCCACTTT.

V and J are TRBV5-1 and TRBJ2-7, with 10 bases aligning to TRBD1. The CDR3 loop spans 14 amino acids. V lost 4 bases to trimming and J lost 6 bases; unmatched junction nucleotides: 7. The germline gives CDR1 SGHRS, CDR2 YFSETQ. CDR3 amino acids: CASSRDRGKGEQYF. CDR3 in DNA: TGCGCCAGCAGCCGGGACAGGGGTAAGGGCGAGCAGTACTTC.

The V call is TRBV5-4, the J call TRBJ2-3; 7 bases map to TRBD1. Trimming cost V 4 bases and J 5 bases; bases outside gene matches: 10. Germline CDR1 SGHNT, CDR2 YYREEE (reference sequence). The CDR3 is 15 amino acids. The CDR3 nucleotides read TGTGCCAGCAGCAGCGCGACAGGGTCGAGAGATACGCAGTATTTT. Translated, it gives CASSSATGSRDTQYF.

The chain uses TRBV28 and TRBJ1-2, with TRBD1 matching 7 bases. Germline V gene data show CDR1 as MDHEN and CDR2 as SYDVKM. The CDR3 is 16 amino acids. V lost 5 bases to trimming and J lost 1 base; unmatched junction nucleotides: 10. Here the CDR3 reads CASSKPSDRVNYGYTF. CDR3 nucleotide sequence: TGTGCCAGCAGTAAACCCTCCGACAGGGTTAACTATGGCTACACCTTC.

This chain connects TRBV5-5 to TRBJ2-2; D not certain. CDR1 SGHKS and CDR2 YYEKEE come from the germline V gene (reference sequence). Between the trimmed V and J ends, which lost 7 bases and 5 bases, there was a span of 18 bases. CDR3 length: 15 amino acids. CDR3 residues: CASSLISQATGELFF. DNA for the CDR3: TGTGCCAGCTCCCTAATTTCGCAGGCGACCGGGGAGCTGTTTTTT.

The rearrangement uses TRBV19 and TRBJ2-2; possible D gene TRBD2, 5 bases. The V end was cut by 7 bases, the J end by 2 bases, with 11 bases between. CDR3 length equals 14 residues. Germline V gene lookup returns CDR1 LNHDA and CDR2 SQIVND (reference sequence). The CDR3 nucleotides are TGTGCCAGTACTACTAGAACTAACACCGGGGAGCTGTTTTTT. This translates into CASTTRTNTGELFF.

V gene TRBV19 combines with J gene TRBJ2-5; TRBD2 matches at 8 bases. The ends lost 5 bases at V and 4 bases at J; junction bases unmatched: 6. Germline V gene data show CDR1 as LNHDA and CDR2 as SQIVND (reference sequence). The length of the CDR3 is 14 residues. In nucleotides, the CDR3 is TGTGCCAGTAGTGTAGCGGGACTGGGAGAGACCCAGTACTTC. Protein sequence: CASSVAGLGETQYF.

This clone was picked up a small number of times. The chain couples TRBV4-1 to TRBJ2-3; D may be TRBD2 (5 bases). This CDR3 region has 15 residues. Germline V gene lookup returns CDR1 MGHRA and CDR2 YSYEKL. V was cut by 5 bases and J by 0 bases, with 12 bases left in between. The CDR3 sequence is CASSKDSSSTDTQYF. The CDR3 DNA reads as TGCGCCAGCAGCAAGGACTCTTCTAGCACAGATACGCAGTATTTT.

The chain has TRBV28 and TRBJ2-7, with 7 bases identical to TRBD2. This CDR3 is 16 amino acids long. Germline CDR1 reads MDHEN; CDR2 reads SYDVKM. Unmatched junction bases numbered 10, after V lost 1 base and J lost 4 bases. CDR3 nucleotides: TGTGCCAGCAGTTTATCGGTGGCTAGCGGAAGTTACGAGCAGTACTTC. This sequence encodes CASSLSVASGSYEQYF.

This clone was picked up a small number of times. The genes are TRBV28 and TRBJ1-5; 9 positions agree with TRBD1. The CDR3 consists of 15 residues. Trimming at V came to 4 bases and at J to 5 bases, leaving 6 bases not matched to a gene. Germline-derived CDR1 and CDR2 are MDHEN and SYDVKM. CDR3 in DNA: TGTGCCAGCAGTTCACAGGGGGCAGCCTATCAGCCCCAGCATTTT. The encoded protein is CASSSQGAAYQPQHF.

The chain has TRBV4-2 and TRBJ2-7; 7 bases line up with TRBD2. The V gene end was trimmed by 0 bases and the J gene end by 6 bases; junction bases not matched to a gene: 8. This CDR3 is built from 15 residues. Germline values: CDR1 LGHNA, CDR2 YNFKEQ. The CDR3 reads CASSQEAGAGPEQYF. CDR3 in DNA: TGTGCCAGCAGCCAAGAGGCGGGAGCGGGGCCCGAGCAGTACTTC.

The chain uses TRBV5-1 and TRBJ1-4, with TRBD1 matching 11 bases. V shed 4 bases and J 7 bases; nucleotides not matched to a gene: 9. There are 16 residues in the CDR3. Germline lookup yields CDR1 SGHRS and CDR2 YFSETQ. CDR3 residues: CASSPTSGTGGEKLFF. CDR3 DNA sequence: TGCGCCAGCAGCCCAACCTCCGGGACAGGGGGTGAAAAACTGTTTTTT.

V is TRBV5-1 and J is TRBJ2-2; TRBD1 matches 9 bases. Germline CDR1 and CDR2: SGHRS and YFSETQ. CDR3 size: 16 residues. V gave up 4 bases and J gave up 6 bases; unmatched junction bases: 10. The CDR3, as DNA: TGCGCCAGCAGCCCCGCGGGACAGGGCGACGCCGGGGAGCTGTTTTTT. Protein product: CASSPAGQGDAGELFF.

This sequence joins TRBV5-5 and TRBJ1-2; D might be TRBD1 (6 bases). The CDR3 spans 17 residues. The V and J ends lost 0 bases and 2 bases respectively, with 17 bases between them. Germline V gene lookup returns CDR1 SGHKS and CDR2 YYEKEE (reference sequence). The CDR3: CASSLGARGQANYGYTF. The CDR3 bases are TGTGCCAGCAGCTTGGGAGCTCGGGGACAAGCCAACTATGGCTACACCTTC.

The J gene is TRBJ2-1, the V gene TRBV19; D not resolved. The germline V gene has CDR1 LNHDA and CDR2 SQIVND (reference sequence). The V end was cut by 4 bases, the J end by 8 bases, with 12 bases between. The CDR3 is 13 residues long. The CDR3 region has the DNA TGTGCCAGTAGTACAGCTAGACTCCATGAGCAGTTCTTC. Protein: CASSTARLHEQFF.

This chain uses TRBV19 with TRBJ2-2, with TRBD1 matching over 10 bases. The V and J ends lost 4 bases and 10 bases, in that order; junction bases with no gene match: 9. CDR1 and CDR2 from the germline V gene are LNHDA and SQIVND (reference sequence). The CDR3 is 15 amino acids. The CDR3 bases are TGTGCCAGTAGTAGACAGGGGGCTGGTTACGAGGAGCTGTTTTTT. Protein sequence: CASSRQGAGYEELFF.